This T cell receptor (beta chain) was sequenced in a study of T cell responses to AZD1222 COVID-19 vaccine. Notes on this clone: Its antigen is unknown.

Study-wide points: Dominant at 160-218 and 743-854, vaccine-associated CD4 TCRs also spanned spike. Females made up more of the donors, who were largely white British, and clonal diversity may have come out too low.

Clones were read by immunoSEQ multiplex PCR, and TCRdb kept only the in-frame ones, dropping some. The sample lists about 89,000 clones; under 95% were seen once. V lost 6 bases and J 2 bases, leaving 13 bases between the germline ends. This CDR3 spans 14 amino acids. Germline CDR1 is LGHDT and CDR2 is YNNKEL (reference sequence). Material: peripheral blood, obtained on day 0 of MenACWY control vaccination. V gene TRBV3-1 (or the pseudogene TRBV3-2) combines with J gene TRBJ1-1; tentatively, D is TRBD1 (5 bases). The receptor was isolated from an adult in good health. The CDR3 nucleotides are TGTGCCAGCAGTACTCGGGGGGGAAACACTGAAGCTTTCTTT. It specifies CASSTRGGNTEAFF.